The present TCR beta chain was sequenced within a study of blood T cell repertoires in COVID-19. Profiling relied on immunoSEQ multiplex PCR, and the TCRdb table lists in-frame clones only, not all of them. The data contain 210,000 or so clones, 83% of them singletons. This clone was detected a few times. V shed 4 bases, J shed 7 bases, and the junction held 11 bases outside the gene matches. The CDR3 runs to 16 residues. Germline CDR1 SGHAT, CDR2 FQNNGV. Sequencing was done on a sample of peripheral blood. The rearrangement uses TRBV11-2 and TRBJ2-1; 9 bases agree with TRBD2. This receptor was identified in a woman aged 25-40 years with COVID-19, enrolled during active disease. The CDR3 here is CASSSEREDAGNEQFF. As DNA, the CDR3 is TGTGCCAGCAGCTCCGAGCGGGAGGACGCGGGGAATGAGCAGTTCTTC.